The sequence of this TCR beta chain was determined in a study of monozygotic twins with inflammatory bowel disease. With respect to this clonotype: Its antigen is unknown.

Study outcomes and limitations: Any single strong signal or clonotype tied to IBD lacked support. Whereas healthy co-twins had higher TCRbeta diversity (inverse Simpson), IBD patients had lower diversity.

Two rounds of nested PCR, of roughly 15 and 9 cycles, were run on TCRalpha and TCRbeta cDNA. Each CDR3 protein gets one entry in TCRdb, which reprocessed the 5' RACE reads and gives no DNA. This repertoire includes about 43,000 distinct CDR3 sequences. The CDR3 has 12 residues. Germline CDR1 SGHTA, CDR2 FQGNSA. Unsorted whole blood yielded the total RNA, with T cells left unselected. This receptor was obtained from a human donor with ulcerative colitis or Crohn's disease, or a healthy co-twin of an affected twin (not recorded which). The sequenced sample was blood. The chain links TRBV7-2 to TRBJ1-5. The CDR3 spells CASSFPSQPQHF.